These 18 T cell receptor beta chains share one sample of origin, sequenced in a study of chemoradiotherapy in HPV16-positive cancers. The data were produced by immunoSEQ multiplex PCR, yet TCRdb's version contains in-frame clones alone and is incomplete. Of about 1,500 clones in the sample, approximately 85% were seen once. The specimen was tumor tissue, collected from a patient who underwent chemoradiotherapy. These receptors came from a human donor with HPV-associated anogenital cancer.

The V gene is TRBV6-1, the J gene TRBJ2-7; weak D call: TRBD2 (6 bases). Germline lookup yields CDR1 MNHNS and CDR2 SASEGT. CDR3 size: 15 residues. Trimming removed 1 base from V and 7 bases from J, with 17 bases in between. CDR3 protein: CASSEVAGFLGEQYF. The CDR3 DNA reads as TGTGCCAGCAGTGAAGTGGCGGGATTTCTGGGAGAGCAGTACTTC.

The rearrangement joins TRBV19 to TRBJ1-2; TRBD1 matches at 11 bases. Germline assignment: CDR1 LNHDA and CDR2 SQIVND (reference sequence). The CDR3 extends over 17 amino acids. Unmatched junction bases numbered 13, after V lost 3 bases and J lost 7 bases. The CDR3 DNA is TGTGCCAGTAGTATTTCGGGACAGGGGGTTCGGGGCATTGGCTACACCTTC. Translating gives CASSISGQGVRGIGYTF.

This clone was detected once. V gene TRBV4-2 combines with J gene TRBJ2-3; a weak D match, TRBD2 (5 bases). V gave up 0 bases and J gave up 0 bases, with 13 bases separating them. Per the germline V gene, CDR1 is LGHNA and CDR2 is YNFKEQ. The CDR3 sequence is 17 residues long. This CDR3 reads CASSQDLLAESTDTQYF. The DNA of the CDR3 is TGTGCCAGCAGCCAAGATCTTCTAGCAGAGAGCACAGATACGCAGTATTTT.

The chain uses TRBV30 and TRBJ1-2, with 8 bases aligning to TRBD1. The germline V gene has CDR1 GTSNPN and CDR2 SVGIG (reference sequence). The CDR3 loop spans 13 amino acids. J lost 4 bases, V lost 6 bases, and 7 bases had no gene match. For the CDR3, the DNA is TGTGCCTGTAAGGACAGGGCGGTCTATGGCTACACCTTC. Amino acids: CACKDRAVYGYTF.

This sequence joins TRBV6-1 and TRBJ2-7; 10 bases agree with TRBD1. The CDR3 sequence is 14 residues long. With V trimmed by 8 bases and J by 4 bases, 8 bases remained unmatched. Germline V CDR1 and CDR2: MNHNS, SASEGT. CDR3 residues: CASQTGQGPYEQYF. In DNA, the CDR3 is TGTGCCAGCCAAACGGGACAGGGGCCATACGAGCAGTACTTC.

The chain employs TRBV5-1 and TRBJ2-5; weak D call: TRBD1 (5 bases). CDR1 SGHRS and CDR2 YFSETQ come from the germline V gene. V shed 0 bases and J shed 5 bases, with 11 bases lying between them. CDR3 length: 14 residues. Here the CDR3 reads CASSLDSSGETQYF. CDR3 nucleotides: TGCGCCAGCAGCTTGGATTCCTCAGGGGAGACCCAGTACTTC.

The chain employs TRBV13 and TRBJ2-7; 11 bases are shared with TRBD2. J was trimmed by 5 bases and V by 5 bases; bases with no gene match: 8. The CDR3 covers 15 residues. The germline V gene has CDR1 PRHDT and CDR2 FYEKMQ (reference sequence). CDR3 coding DNA: TGTGCCAGCAGCACACCTAGCGGGAGGATACACGAGCAGTACTTC. Translated: CASSTPSGRIHEQYF.

The genes are TRBV28 and TRBJ1-1; 9 bases agree with TRBD1. The junction had 1 base not matched to a gene; V was cut back by 6 bases and J by 5 bases. The germline CDR1 and CDR2 sequences are MDHEN and SYDVKM. The CDR3 covers 12 residues. CDR3 region: CASRTGGTEAFF. CDR3 in DNA: TGTGCCAGCAGGACAGGGGGGACTGAAGCTTTCTTT.

This chain connects TRBV10-3 to TRBJ1-5, with D perhaps TRBD1 (6 bases). Trimming left V 0 bases short and J 5 bases short, with 8 bases between. This CDR3 has 14 residues. CDR1 is ENHRY, CDR2 SYGVKD, per germline. The CDR3 nucleotides are TGTGCCATCAGTGAGTCGGACAGCTATCAGCCCCAGCATTTT. It specifies CAISESDSYQPQHF.

The rearrangement links TRBV2 to TRBJ2-7; 9 bases agree with TRBD2. The CDR3 length is 14 residues. V lost 7 bases to trimming and J lost 4 bases; unmatched junction nucleotides: 8. CDR1 and CDR2 (germline): SNHLY, FYNNEI. The CDR3 region has the DNA TGTGCCAGCACACGCGGGGGGGGGCAATACGAGCAGTACTTC. It codes for CASTRGGGQYEQYF.

Here the CDR3 DNA reads TGTGCCAGCAGTGCCAGACAGGGATGGGGCACTGAAGCTTTCTTT. The encoded protein is CASSARQGWGTEAFF. The chain carries TRBV28 and TRBJ1-1; 7 bases map to TRBD1. Per the germline V gene, CDR1 is MDHEN and CDR2 is SYDVKM. The CDR3 consists of 15 residues. The ends lost 5 bases at V and 4 bases at J; junction bases unmatched: 10.

This chain connects TRBV11-2 to TRBJ2-3, with D perhaps matching TRBD1 (5 bases). This CDR3 contains 16 residues. Germline values: CDR1 SGHAT, CDR2 FQNNGV. V was pared by 0 bases and J by 4 bases, with 14 bases between. CDR3 coding DNA: TGTGCCAGCAGCTTAGACCGCCTCCTAGGGGCAGATACGCAGTATTTT. Encoded protein: CASSLDRLLGADTQYF.

This clone was seen once. The V call is TRBV28, the J call TRBJ2-1, with 8 positions matching TRBD2. This CDR3 region has 15 residues. Trimming cost V 1 base and J 7 bases; bases outside gene matches: 6. Germline CDR1 is MDHEN and CDR2 is SYDVKM. This CDR3 reads CASSLSGGARNEQFF. The CDR3 DNA sequence: TGTGCCAGCAGTTTATCCGGGGGGGCCCGAAATGAGCAGTTCTTC.

This chain joins TRBV25-1 and TRBJ1-2; no definite D call. The CDR3 is made up of 12 amino acids. The V end was cut by 3 bases, the J end by 8 bases, with 10 bases between. Germline CDR1 MGHDK, CDR2 SYGVNS. The CDR3 reads CASSEREEGYTF. The DNA of the CDR3 is TGTGCCAGCAGTGAGAGGGAGGAAGGCTACACCTTC.

The rearrangement links TRBV29-1 to TRBJ2-3; no definite D call. Trimming removed 8 bases from V and 6 bases from J, with 15 bases in between. This CDR3 spans 12 amino acids. The V gene's germline CDR1 is SQVTM and CDR2 ANQGSEA. CDR3 bases: TGCAGCCTCTATGAGGATTGGGATACGCAGTATTTT. Translated, it gives CSLYEDWDTQYF.

CDR3 sequence: CASSLGGGLKDTQYF. The CDR3 DNA follows: TGTGCCAGCAGCTTGGGTGGGGGGCTCAAAGATACGCAGTATTTT. The J gene is TRBJ2-3, the V gene TRBV7-2; D may match TRBD1 or TRBD2 (6 bases each). CDR1 SGHTA and CDR2 FQGNSA come from the germline V gene. V gave up 3 bases and J gave up 5 bases, with 15 bases separating them. This CDR3 contains 15 residues.

V is TRBV30 and J is TRBJ2-7; D might be TRBD1 (8 bases). The germline V gene encodes CDR1 GTSNPN and CDR2 SVGIG (reference sequence). V was clipped by 4 bases and J by 3 bases, with 22 bases between them. The CDR3 covers 16 residues. This CDR3 reads CAWKPDRGAGSYEQYF. Written as DNA, the CDR3 is TGTGCCTGGAAACCTGACAGGGGAGCGGGAAGCTACGAGCAGTACTTC. Complete variable domain (other parts from reference TRBV30 and TRBJ2-7): SQTIHQWPATLVQPVGSPLSLECTVEGTSNPNLYWYRQAAGRGLQLLFYSVGIGQISSEVPQNLSASRPQDRQFILSSKKLLLSDSGFYLCAWKPDRGAGSYEQYFGPGTRLTVT.

The chain combines TRBV5-1 with TRBJ1-1, with D uncertain. Germline CDR1 reads SGHRS; CDR2 reads YFSETQ. Trimming took 4 bases from V and 0 from J, leaving 13 bases between them. This CDR3 is 15 amino acids long. This chain's CDR3 is CASSAGLILNTEAFF. DNA of the CDR3: TGCGCCAGCAGCGCCGGACTAATTTTGAACACTGAAGCTTTCTTT. Filled out from reference TRBV5-1 and TRBJ1-1, the complete variable domain reads KAGVTQTPRYLIKTRGQQVTLSCSPISGHRSVSWYQQTPGQGLQFLFEYFSETQRNKGNFPGRFSGRQFSNSRSEMNVSTLELGDSALYLCASSAGLILNTEAFFGQGTRLTVV.